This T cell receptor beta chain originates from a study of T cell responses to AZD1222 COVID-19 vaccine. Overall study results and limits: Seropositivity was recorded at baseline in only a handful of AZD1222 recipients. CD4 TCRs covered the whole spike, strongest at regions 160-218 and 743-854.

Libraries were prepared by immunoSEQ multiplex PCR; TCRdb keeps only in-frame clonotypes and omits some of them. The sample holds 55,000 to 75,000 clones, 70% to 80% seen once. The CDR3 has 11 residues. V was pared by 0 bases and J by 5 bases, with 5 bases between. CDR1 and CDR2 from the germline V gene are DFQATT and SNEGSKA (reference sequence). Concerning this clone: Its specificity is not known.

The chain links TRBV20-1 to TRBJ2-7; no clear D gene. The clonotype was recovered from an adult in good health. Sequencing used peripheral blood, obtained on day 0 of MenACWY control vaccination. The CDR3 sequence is CSARDTNEQYF. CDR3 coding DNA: TGCAGTGCTAGAGATACAAACGAGCAGTACTTC.